This T cell receptor beta chain was found in a study of blood T cell repertoires in COVID-19. Assay used: immunoSEQ multiplex PCR; TCRdb lists only in-frame clones, some missing. The sample lists under 500,000 clones, 75% to 90% occurring once. The V gene's germline CDR1 is MDHEN and CDR2 SYDVKM. The V and J ends lost 8 bases and 2 bases respectively, with 10 bases between them. The CDR3 loop spans 12 amino acids. J is TRBJ2-7 and V is TRBV28, with D unclear. The sequenced sample was peripheral blood. This sequence was found in a woman aged 30 to 39 with acute or convalescent COVID-19. The CDR3: CASSSLPYEQYF. CDR3 nucleotides: TGTGCCAGCTCTAGTTTGCCCTACGAGCAGTACTTC.